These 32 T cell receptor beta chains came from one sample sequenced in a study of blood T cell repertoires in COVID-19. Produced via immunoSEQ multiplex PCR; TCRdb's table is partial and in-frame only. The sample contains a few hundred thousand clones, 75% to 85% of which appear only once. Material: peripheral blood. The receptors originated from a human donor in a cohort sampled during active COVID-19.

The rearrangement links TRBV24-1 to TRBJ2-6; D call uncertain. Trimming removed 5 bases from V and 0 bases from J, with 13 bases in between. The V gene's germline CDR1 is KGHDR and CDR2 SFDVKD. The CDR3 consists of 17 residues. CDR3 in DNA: TGTGCCACCAGTGCTGCCGCGAGACTCTCTGGGGCCAACGTCCTGACTTTC. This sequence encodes CATSAAARLSGANVLTF.

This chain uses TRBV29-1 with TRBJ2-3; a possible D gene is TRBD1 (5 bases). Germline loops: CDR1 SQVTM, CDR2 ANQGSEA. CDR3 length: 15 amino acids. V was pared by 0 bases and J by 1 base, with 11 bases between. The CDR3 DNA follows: TGCAGCGTTGAAGACAGACAGAAGGGCACAGATACGCAGTATTTT. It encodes CSVEDRQKGTDTQYF.

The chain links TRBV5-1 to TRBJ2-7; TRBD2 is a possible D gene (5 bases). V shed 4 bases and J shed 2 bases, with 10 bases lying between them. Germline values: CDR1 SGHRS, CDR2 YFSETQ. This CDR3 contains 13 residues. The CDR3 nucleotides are TGCGCCAGCAGCCCACTAGAGCCCTACGAGCAGTACTTC. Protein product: CASSPLEPYEQYF.

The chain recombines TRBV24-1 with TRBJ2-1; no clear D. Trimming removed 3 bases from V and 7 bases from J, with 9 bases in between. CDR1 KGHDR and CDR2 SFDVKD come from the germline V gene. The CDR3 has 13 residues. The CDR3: CATSDPNMNEQFF. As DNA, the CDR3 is TGTGCCACCAGTGATCCGAACATGAATGAGCAGTTCTTC.

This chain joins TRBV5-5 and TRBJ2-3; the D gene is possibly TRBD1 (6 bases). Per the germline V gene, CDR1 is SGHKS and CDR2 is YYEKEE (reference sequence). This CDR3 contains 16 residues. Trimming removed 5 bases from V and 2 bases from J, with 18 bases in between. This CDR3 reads CASSPGHRTFTDTQYF. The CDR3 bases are TGTGCCAGCAGTCCGGGACATCGAACCTTCACAGATACGCAGTATTTT. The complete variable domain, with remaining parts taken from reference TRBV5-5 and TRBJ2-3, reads DAGVTQSPTHLIKTRGQQVTLRCSPISGHKSVSWYQQVLGQGPQFIFQYYEKEERGRGNFPDRFSARQFPNYSSELNVNALLLGDSALYLCASSPGHRTFTDTQYFGPGTRLTVL.

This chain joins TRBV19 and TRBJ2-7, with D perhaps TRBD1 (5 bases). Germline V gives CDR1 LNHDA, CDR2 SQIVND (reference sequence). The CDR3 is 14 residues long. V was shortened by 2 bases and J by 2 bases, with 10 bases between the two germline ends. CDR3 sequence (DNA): TGTGCCAGTAGTATATATCTGGGGCCCTACGAGCAGTACTTC. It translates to CASSIYLGPYEQYF.

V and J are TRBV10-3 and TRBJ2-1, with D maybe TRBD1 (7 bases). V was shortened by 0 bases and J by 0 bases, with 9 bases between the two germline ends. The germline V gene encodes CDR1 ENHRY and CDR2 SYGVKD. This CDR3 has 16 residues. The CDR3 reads CAISESEGASYNEQFF. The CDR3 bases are TGTGCCATCAGTGAGTCGGAGGGGGCCTCCTACAATGAGCAGTTCTTC.

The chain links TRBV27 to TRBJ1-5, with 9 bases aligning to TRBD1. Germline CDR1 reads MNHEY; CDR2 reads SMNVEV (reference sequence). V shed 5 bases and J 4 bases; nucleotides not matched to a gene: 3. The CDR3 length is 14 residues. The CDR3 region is CASSLGTGNQPQHF. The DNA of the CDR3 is TGTGCCAGCAGTCTAGGGACAGGGAATCAGCCCCAGCATTTT.

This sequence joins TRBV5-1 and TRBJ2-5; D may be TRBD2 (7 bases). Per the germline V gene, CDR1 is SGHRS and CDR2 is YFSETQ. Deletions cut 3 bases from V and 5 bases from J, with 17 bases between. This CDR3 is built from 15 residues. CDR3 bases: TGCGCCAGCAGCTCGAGTCAGGGGCGGGGGGAGACCCAGTACTTC. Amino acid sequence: CASSSSQGRGETQYF.

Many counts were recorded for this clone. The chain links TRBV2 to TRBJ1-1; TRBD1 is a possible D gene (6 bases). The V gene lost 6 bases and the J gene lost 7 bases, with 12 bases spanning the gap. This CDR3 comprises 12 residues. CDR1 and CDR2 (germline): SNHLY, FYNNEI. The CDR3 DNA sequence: TGTGCCAGCAGCGAGGACAGTCTTGAAGCTTTCTTT. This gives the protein CASSEDSLEAFF.

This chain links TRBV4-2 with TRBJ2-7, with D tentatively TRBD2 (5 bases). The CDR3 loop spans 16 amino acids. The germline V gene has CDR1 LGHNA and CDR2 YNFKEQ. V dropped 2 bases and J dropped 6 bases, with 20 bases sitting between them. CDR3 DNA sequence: TGTGCCAGCAGCCAACTTGACTGGCCCTCCGAGGGCGAGCAGTACTTC. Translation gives CASSQLDWPSEGEQYF.

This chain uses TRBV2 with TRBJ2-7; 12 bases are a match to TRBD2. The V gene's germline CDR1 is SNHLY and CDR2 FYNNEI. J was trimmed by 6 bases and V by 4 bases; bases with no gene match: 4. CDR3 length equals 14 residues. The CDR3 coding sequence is TGTGCCAGCAGTGCGACTAGCGGGAGCATCGAGCAGTACTTC. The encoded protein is CASSATSGSIEQYF.

The CDR3: CSVQRGQGTEAFF. The CDR3 DNA follows: TGCAGCGTTCAAAGGGGTCAGGGCACTGAAGCTTTCTTT. This chain uses TRBV29-1 with TRBJ1-1, with D tentatively TRBD1 (5 bases). Germline lookup yields CDR1 SQVTM and CDR2 ANQGSEA. This CDR3 comprises 13 residues. Between the trimmed V and J ends, which lost 5 bases and 4 bases, there was a span of 14 bases.

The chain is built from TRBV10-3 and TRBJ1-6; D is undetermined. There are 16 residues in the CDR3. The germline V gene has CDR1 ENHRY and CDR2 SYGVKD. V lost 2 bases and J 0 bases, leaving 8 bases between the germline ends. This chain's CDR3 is CAISEGRSSYNSPLHF. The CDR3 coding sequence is TGTGCCATCAGTGAGGGTAGGAGCTCCTATAATTCACCCCTCCACTTT.

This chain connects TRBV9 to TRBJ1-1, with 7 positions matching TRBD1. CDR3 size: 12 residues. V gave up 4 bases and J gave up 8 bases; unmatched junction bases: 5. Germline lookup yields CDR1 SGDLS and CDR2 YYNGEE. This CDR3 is CASSSWDSEAFF. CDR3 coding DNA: TGTGCCAGCAGCAGCTGGGACAGCGAAGCTTTCTTT.

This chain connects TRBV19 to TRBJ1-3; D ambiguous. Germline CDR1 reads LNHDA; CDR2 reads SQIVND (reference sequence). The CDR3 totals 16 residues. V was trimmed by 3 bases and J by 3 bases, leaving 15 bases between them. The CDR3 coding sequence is TGTGCCAGTAGTATCCGCTCATCGGGTTTTGGAAACACCATATATTTT. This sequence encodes CASSIRSSGFGNTIYF.

This CDR3 is CSVEVTGGYNEQFF. The CDR3 nucleotides are TGCAGCGTTGAAGTGACAGGGGGCTACAATGAGCAGTTCTTC. The V and J genes are TRBV29-1 and TRBJ2-1, with TRBD1 identical over 9 bases. The germline V gene has CDR1 SQVTM and CDR2 ANQGSEA. The V and J ends lost 1 base and 3 bases, in that order; junction bases with no gene match: 1. The CDR3 runs to 14 residues.

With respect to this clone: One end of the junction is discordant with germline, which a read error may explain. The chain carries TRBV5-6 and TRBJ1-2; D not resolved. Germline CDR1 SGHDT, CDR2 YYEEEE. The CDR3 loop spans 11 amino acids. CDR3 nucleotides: TGTGCCAGCAGCGTTCTAAGCGGCTACACTTTC. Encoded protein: CASSVLSGYTF.

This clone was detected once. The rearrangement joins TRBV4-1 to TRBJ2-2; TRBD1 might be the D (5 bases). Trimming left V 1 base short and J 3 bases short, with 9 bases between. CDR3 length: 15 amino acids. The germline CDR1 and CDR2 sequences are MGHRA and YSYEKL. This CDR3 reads CASSQGGHYTGELFF. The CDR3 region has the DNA TGCGCCAGCAGCCAAGGTGGACACTACACCGGGGAGCTGTTTTTT.

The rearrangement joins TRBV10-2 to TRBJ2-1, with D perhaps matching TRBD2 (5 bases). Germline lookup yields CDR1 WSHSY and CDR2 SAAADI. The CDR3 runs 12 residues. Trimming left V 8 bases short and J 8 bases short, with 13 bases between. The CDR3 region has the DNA TGCGCCAGCGCCGGGAACGGGGATGAGCAGTTCTTC. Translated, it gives CASAGNGDEQFF.

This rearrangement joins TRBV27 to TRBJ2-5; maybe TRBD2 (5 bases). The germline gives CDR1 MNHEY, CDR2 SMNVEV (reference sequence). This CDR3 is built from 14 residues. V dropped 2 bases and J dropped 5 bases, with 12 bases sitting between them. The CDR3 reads CASSLRGTGETQYF. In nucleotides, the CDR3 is TGTGCCAGCAGTTTACGGGGAACGGGGGAGACCCAGTACTTC.

CDR3 in DNA: TGTGCCTGGAACCCAGAGCAGGGTGAGCAGTTCTTC. Its protein product is CAWNPEQGEQFF. The chain recombines TRBV30 with TRBJ2-1; tentative D call: TRBD1 (5 bases). Germline V gene data show CDR1 as GTSNPN and CDR2 as SVGIG (reference sequence). The V and J ends lost 4 bases and 9 bases respectively, with 13 bases between them. This CDR3 is built from 12 residues.

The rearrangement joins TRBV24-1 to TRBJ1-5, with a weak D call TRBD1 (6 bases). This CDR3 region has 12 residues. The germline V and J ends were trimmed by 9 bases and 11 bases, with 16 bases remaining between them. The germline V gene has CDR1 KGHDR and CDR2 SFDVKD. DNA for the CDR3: TGTGCCACCGAATCAGGGGACGGAGCCCAGCATTTT. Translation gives CATESGDGAQHF.

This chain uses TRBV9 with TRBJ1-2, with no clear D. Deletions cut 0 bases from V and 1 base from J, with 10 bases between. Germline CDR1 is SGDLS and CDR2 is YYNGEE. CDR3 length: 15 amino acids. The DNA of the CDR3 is TGTGCCAGCAGCGTAGAAGGAGGGTTTAACTATGGCTACACCTTC. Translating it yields CASSVEGGFNYGYTF.

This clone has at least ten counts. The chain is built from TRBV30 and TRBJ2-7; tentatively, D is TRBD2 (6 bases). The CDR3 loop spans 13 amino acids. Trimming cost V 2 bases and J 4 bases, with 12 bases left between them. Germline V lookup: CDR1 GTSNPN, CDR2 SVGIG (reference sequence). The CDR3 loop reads CAWSTMGGYEQYF. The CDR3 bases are TGTGCCTGGAGTACCATGGGGGGATACGAGCAGTACTTC. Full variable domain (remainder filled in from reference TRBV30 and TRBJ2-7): SQTIHQWPATLVQPVGSPLSLECTVEGTSNPNLYWYRQAAGRGLQLLFYSVGIGQISSEVPQNLSASRPQDRQFILSSKKLLLSDSGFYLCAWSTMGGYEQYFGPGTRLTVT.

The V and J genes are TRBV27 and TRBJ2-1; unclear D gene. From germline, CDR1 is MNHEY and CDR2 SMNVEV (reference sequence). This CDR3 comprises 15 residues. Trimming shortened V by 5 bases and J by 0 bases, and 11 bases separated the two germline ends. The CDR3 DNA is TGTGCCAGCAGTGTCCGGGTTAGCTCCTACAATGAGCAGTTCTTC. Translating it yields CASSVRVSSYNEQFF.

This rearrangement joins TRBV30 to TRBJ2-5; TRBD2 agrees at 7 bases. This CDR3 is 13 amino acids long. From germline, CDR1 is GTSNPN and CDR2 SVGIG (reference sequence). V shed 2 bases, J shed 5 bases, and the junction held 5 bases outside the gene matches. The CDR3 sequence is CAWSRDYEETQYF. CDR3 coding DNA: TGTGCCTGGAGTCGGGACTACGAGGAGACCCAGTACTTC. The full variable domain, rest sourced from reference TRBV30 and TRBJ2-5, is SQTIHQWPATLVQPVGSPLSLECTVEGTSNPNLYWYRQAAGRGLQLLFYSVGIGQISSEVPQNLSASRPQDRQFILSSKKLLLSDSGFYLCAWSRDYEETQYFGPGTRLLVL.

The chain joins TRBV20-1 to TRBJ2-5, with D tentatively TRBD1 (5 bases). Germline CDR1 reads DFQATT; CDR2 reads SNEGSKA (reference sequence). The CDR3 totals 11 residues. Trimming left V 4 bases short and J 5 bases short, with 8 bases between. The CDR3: CSAKTVETQYF. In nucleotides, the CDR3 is TGCAGTGCTAAGACAGTGGAGACCCAGTACTTC.

CDR3 amino acids: CATSDPARAEAFF. DNA for the CDR3: TGTGCCACCAGTGATCCGGCCAGGGCTGAAGCTTTCTTT. This chain links TRBV24-1 with TRBJ1-1; D is perhaps TRBD1 (5 bases). Germline V gives CDR1 KGHDR, CDR2 SFDVKD. V lost 3 bases, J lost 6 bases, and 10 bases lay in between. The CDR3 extends over 13 amino acids.

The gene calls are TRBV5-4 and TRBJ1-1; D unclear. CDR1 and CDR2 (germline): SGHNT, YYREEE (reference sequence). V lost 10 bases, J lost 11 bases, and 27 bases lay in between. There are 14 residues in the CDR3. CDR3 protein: CAYASGTVPVGAFF. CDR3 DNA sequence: TGTGCCTATGCTTCGGGAACCGTCCCCGTGGGGGCTTTCTTT.

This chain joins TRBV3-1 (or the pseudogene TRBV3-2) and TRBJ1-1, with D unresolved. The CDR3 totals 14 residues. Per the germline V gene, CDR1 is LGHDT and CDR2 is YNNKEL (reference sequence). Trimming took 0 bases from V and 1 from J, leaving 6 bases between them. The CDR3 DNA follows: TGTGCCAGCAGCCAAGAAACAGCGAACACTGAAGCTTTCTTT. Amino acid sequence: CASSQETANTEAFF.

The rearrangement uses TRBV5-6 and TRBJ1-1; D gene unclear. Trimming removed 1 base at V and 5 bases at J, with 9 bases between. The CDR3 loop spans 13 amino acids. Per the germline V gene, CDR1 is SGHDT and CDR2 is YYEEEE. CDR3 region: CASSLYEQTEAFF. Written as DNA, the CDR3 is TGTGCCAGCAGCTTGTACGAACAAACTGAAGCTTTCTTT.